These T cell receptor beta chains were read from a single sample in a study of shared clonotypes between healthy human individuals. Measured with immunoSEQ multiplex PCR; TCRdb has only the in-frame clones, and not every one. The data hold 2.3 million or so clones, with just over 90% observed a single time. Sample: naive CD4+ T cells from PBMCs. These receptors were taken from a man aged 18-30 years in good health. Some clones in this sample may be carry-over from other donors' samples. CDR3s include the opening cysteine and the closing phenylalanine or tryptophan. Each record gives: V gene, clone size, J gene, D gene, CDR3 DNA, CDR3 protein. The D gene is left open where the match is weak. Some rows mark clone size as missing; the rest say once, few, many or name a class of expanded clone.

v_call: TRBV5-4; clone_size: .; j_call: TRBJ1-4; d_call: .; cdr3_nt: TGTGCCAGCAGCTTGGGCCCGGGGGAAAAACTGTTTTTT; cdr3_aa: CASSLGPGEKLFF
v_call: TRBV28; clone_size: .; j_call: TRBJ1-5; d_call: .; cdr3_nt: TGTGCCAGCAGTTCTCTTCGTAATCAGCCCCAGCATTTT; cdr3_aa: CASSSLRNQPQHF
v_call: TRBV2; clone_size: .; j_call: TRBJ2-7; d_call: .; cdr3_nt: TGTGCCAGCAGTGCGGGGACCCGGGTCGGCGAGCAGTACTTC; cdr3_aa: CASSAGTRVGEQYF
v_call: TRBV28; clone_size: once; j_call: TRBJ2-1; d_call: .; cdr3_nt: TGTGCCAGCAGTGCTACCGACCCGGTATACTACAATGAGCAGTTCTTC; cdr3_aa: CASSATDPVYYNEQFF
v_call: TRBV10-3; clone_size: .; j_call: TRBJ1-5; d_call: .; cdr3_nt: TGTGCCATCAGTGTGAATAGCAATCAGCCCCAGCATTTT; cdr3_aa: CAISVNSNQPQHF
v_call: TRBV7-2; clone_size: .; j_call: TRBJ1-1; d_call: TRBD1; cdr3_nt: TGTGCCAGCAGCTCATTGGGACAGGGCACTGAAGCTTTCTTT; cdr3_aa: CASSSLGQGTEAFF
v_call: TRBV5-4; clone_size: .; j_call: TRBJ2-7; d_call: TRBD1; cdr3_nt: TGTGCCAGCAGCTTTCCCTCACCAGGGGGCGCTGGGGAGCAGTACTTC; cdr3_aa: CASSFPSPGGAGEQYF
v_call: TRBV18; clone_size: .; j_call: TRBJ2-7; d_call: .; cdr3_nt: TGTGCCAGCTCACAACTAGACTCCGAGCAGTACTTC; cdr3_aa: CASSQLDSEQYF
v_call: TRBV6-5; clone_size: .; j_call: TRBJ1-1; d_call: .; cdr3_nt: TGTGCCAGCAGTTTGGGGATAGCAACTGAAGCTTTCTTT; cdr3_aa: CASSLGIATEAFF
v_call: TRBV5-4; clone_size: .; j_call: TRBJ1-1; d_call: .; cdr3_nt: TGTGCCAGCAGTCGGGGGGGTGACAGAGCTGGTGTTGCTTTCTTT; cdr3_aa: CASSRGGDRAGVAFF
v_call: TRBV5-1; clone_size: .; j_call: TRBJ1-2; d_call: TRBD1; cdr3_nt: TGCGCCAGCAGCCCCCGTAGAGGCAGGGGGGGTCTTGGCTACACCTTC; cdr3_aa: CASSPRRGRGGLGYTF
v_call: TRBV27; clone_size: .; j_call: TRBJ2-5; d_call: TRBD1; cdr3_nt: TGTGCCAGCAGTCCAGGACAGGGACGTTGGGAGACCCAGTACTTC; cdr3_aa: CASSPGQGRWETQYF
v_call: TRBV5-4; clone_size: few; j_call: TRBJ1-2; d_call: .; cdr3_nt: TGTGCCAGCAGCTTGACCAGTCAACTCTATGGCTACACCTTC; cdr3_aa: CASSLTSQLYGYTF
v_call: TRBV20-1; clone_size: few; j_call: TRBJ1-1; d_call: .; cdr3_nt: TGCAGTGCTAGTAGAGGGGGAGCTTTCTTT; cdr3_aa: CSASRGGAFF
v_call: TRBV28; clone_size: .; j_call: TRBJ2-7; d_call: TRBD2; cdr3_nt: TGTGCCAGCTTAGAAGATGGCGGGAGCTCCGAGCAGTACTTC; cdr3_aa: CASLEDGGSSEQYF
v_call: TRBV5-1; clone_size: .; j_call: TRBJ2-7; d_call: .; cdr3_nt: TGCGCCAGCAGCTACTACGCGAGAGGGAGGGAGCAGTACTTC; cdr3_aa: CASSYYARGREQYF
v_call: TRBV5-4; clone_size: .; j_call: TRBJ1-2; d_call: .; cdr3_nt: TGTGCCAGCAGCCAGGACACTAACTATGGCTACACCTTC; cdr3_aa: CASSQDTNYGYTF
v_call: TRBV30; clone_size: once; j_call: TRBJ1-5; d_call: .; cdr3_nt: TGTGCCTGGAGTTCGGACTGGGATCAGCCCCAGCATTTT; cdr3_aa: CAWSSDWDQPQHF
v_call: TRBV12-5; clone_size: .; j_call: TRBJ2-1; d_call: TRBD2; cdr3_nt: TGTGCTAGTGGTTTGGTACAGGCGGGAGCAAAAAATGAGCAGTTCTTC; cdr3_aa: CASGLVQAGAKNEQFF
v_call: TRBV28; clone_size: .; j_call: TRBJ2-7; d_call: .; cdr3_nt: TGTGCCAGCAGCCCGGGGGGCGGAGCCATCTACGAGCAGTACTTC; cdr3_aa: CASSPGGGAIYEQYF
v_call: TRBV5-4; clone_size: .; j_call: TRBJ2-7; d_call: TRBD1; cdr3_nt: TGTGCCAGCAGCTCCGGGACAGGGTTTTTTATCGAGCAGTACTTC; cdr3_aa: CASSSGTGFFIEQYF
v_call: TRBV19; clone_size: .; j_call: TRBJ2-5; d_call: TRBD2; cdr3_nt: TGTGCCAGTAGTATGGGGTCTGGACTAGCCGAAGGGACCCAGTACTTC; cdr3_aa: CASSMGSGLAEGTQYF
v_call: TRBV28; clone_size: once; j_call: TRBJ2-5; d_call: TRBD1; cdr3_nt: TGTGCCAGCAACCCCTCACCGGGACAGGGAGAAGAGACCCAGTACTTC; cdr3_aa: CASNPSPGQGEETQYF
v_call: TRBV28; clone_size: .; j_call: TRBJ2-2; d_call: TRBD1; cdr3_nt: TGTGCCAGCAGTTTTGGACAGGGACAGGCCGGGGAGCTGTTTTTT; cdr3_aa: CASSFGQGQAGELFF
v_call: TRBV5-1; clone_size: .; j_call: TRBJ2-3; d_call: .; cdr3_nt: TGCGCCAGCAGCTTGCCTGGCCCTGGGACAGATACGCAGTATTTT; cdr3_aa: CASSLPGPGTDTQYF
v_call: TRBV19; clone_size: .; j_call: TRBJ1-1; d_call: .; cdr3_nt: TGTGCCAGTAGTATAGTGGTCAGATTGAACACTGAAGCTTTCTTT; cdr3_aa: CASSIVVRLNTEAFF
v_call: TRBV28; clone_size: .; j_call: TRBJ1-4; d_call: .; cdr3_nt: TGTGCCAGCGGAATCAGGGTGGGAGCTAATGAAAAACTGTTTTTT; cdr3_aa: CASGIRVGANEKLFF
v_call: TRBV19; clone_size: .; j_call: TRBJ1-1; d_call: TRBD1; cdr3_nt: TGTGCCGTCCAACAGGGGGGCACTGAAGCTTTCTTT; cdr3_aa: CAVQQGGTEAFF
v_call: TRBV28; clone_size: once; j_call: TRBJ1-2; d_call: .; cdr3_nt: TGTGCCAGCAGTCCATTGTACTATGGCTACACCTTC; cdr3_aa: CASSPLYYGYTF
v_call: TRBV7-9; clone_size: .; j_call: TRBJ2-1; d_call: TRBD2; cdr3_nt: TGTGCCAGCAGCGCTGTCCCTAGCGGCCCCCTTTACAATGAGCAGTTCTTC; cdr3_aa: CASSAVPSGPLYNEQFF
v_call: TRBV29-1; clone_size: .; j_call: TRBJ2-5; d_call: .; cdr3_nt: TGCAGCGTTGAAGATGCCCCGAACAGGGAGACCCAGTACTTC; cdr3_aa: CSVEDAPNRETQYF
v_call: TRBV28; clone_size: .; j_call: TRBJ2-1; d_call: .; cdr3_nt: TGTGCCAGCAGTTTTCAGGGGCACTCCTACAATGAGCAGTTCTTC; cdr3_aa: CASSFQGHSYNEQFF
v_call: TRBV7-3; clone_size: .; j_call: TRBJ2-1; d_call: TRBD1; cdr3_nt: TGTGCCAGCAGCCCGCAGGGGGTTCCCCTCAATGAGCAGTTCTTC; cdr3_aa: CASSPQGVPLNEQFF
v_call: TRBV5-1; clone_size: .; j_call: TRBJ2-3; d_call: TRBD1; cdr3_nt: TGCGCCAGCAGCTTGCACCGGGACAGAGGCGATACGCAGTATTTT; cdr3_aa: CASSLHRDRGDTQYF
v_call: TRBV5-4; clone_size: .; j_call: TRBJ1-1; d_call: TRBD1; cdr3_nt: TGTGCCACCAACCAGGGGGGGGTGAACACTGAAGCTTTCTTT; cdr3_aa: CATNQGGVNTEAFF
v_call: TRBV4-2; clone_size: .; j_call: TRBJ2-1; d_call: .; cdr3_nt: TGTGCCAGCAGCCAAGCCGGTCACTATTACAATGAGCAGTTCTTC; cdr3_aa: CASSQAGHYYNEQFF
v_call: TRBV7-6; clone_size: .; j_call: TRBJ2-5; d_call: TRBD1; cdr3_nt: TGTGCCAGCAGCCGGAGGACAGGGCGGGAGACCCAGTACTTC; cdr3_aa: CASSRRTGRETQYF
v_call: TRBV10-3; clone_size: few; j_call: TRBJ1-5; d_call: .; cdr3_nt: TGTGCCATCAGCGATAGAGTGGGGTATCAGCCCCAGCATTTT; cdr3_aa: CAISDRVGYQPQHF
v_call: TRBV11-3; clone_size: once; j_call: TRBJ2-1; d_call: .; cdr3_nt: TGTGCCAGCAGCTTTTCTACCTATTACAATGAGCAGTTCTTC; cdr3_aa: CASSFSTYYNEQFF
v_call: TRBV28; clone_size: .; j_call: TRBJ2-1; d_call: .; cdr3_nt: TGTGCCAGCAGTTTTGGAGGGTCCCATGAGCAGTTCTTC; cdr3_aa: CASSFGGSHEQFF
v_call: TRBV2; clone_size: .; j_call: TRBJ1-2; d_call: TRBD1; cdr3_nt: TGTGCCAGCAGGGGGGACAGCTATGGCTACACCTTC; cdr3_aa: CASRGDSYGYTF
v_call: TRBV7-8; clone_size: .; j_call: TRBJ2-7; d_call: TRBD2; cdr3_nt: TGTGCCAGCAGCTTAGCACGACTAGCGGGCCCCTACGAGCAGTACTTC; cdr3_aa: CASSLARLAGPYEQYF